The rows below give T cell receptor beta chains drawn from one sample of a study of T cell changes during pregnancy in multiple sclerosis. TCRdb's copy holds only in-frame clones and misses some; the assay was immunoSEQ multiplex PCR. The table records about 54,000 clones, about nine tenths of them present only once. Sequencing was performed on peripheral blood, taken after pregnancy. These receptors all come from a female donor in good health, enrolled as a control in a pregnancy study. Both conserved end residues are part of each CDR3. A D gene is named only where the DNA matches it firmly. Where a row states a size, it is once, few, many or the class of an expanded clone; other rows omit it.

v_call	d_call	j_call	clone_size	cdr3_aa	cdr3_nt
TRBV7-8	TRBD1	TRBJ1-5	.	CASSTTGGGSNQPQHF	TGTGCCAGCAGCACCACAGGGGGAGGTAGCAATCAGCCCCAGCATTTT
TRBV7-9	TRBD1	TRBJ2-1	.	CASSYGRGNEQFF	TGTGCCAGCAGCTACGGCAGGGGGAATGAGCAGTTCTTC
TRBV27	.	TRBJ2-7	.	CASSLVYSYEQYF	TGTGCCAGCAGTTTAGTATACAGCTACGAGCAGTACTTC
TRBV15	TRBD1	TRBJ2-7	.	CATSRVGQGKNEQYF	TGTGCCACCAGCAGAGTCGGACAGGGGAAGAACGAGCAGTACTTC
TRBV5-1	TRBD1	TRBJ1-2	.	CASSLGRGLNYGYTF	TGCGCCAGCAGCTTGGGCAGGGGGTTAAACTATGGCTACACCTTC
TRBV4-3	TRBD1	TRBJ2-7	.	CASSQAAQGAPYEQYF	TGCGCCAGCAGCCAAGCCGCACAGGGGGCCCCCTACGAGCAGTACTTC
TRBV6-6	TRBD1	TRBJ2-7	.	CASSLTGATSYEQYF	TGTGCCAGCAGCCTGACAGGGGCTACCTCCTACGAGCAGTACTTC
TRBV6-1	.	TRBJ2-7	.	CASSDREQYF	TGTGCCAGCAGTGATCGCGAGCAGTACTTC
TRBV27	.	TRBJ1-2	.	CATRREAPPYGYTF	TGTGCCACCCGAAGGGAGGCCCCTCCCTATGGCTACACCTTC
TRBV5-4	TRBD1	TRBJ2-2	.	CASSLVGGTGGAGELFF	TGTGCCAGCAGCTTGGTCGGTGGGACAGGGGGGGCCGGGGAGCTGTTTTTT
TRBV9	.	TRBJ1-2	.	CASSVHRVYGYTF	TGTGCCAGCAGCGTCCACAGGGTTTATGGCTACACCTTC
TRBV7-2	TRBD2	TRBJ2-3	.	CASSRRLRGGVPDTQYF	TGTGCCAGCAGTCGGAGGCTTCGGGGGGGCGTACCAGATACGCAGTATTTT
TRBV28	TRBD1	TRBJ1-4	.	CASSTTGLEGEKLFF	TGTGCCAGCAGTACGACAGGGTTGGAGGGGGAAAAACTGTTTTTT
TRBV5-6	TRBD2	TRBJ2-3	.	CASSPLAGSDTQYF	TGTGCCAGCAGCCCCTTAGCGGGGTCAGATACGCAGTATTTT
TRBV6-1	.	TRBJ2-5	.	CASREEPPGETQYF	TGTGCCAGCAGGGAAGAGCCTCCCGGTGAGACCCAGTACTTC
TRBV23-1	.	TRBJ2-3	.	CASSPPSAGADTQYF	TGCGCCAGCAGCCCTCCGTCGGCGGGCGCAGATACGCAGTATTTT
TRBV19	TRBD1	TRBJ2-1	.	CASTPRGTGGTFSQFF	TGTGCCAGTACCCCGCGGGGGACAGGGGGCACTTTCTCCCAGTTCTTC
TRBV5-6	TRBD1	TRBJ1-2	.	CASRPQGVGGYTF	TGTGCCAGCAGACCACAGGGGGTCGGTGGCTACACCTTC
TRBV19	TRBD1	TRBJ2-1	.	CASSSPLDRGHEQFF	TGTGCCAGTAGTAGCCCGTTGGACAGGGGCCATGAGCAGTTCTTC
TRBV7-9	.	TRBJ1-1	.	CASSAPGGGVRNTEAFF	TGTGCCAGCAGCGCCCCGGGAGGGGGTGTTAGGAACACTGAAGCTTTCTTT
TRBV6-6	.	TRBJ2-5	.	CASRLQSPGQETQYF	TGTGCCAGCAGACTCCAATCGCCGGGCCAAGAGACCCAGTACTTC
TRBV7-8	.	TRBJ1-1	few	CASSLVGRNTEAFF	TGTGCCAGCAGCTTAGTCGGTAGGAACACTGAAGCTTTCTTT
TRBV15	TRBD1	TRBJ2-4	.	CATSPTGYLAKNIQYF	TGTGCCACCAGCCCGACAGGGTATTTAGCCAAAAACATTCAGTACTTC
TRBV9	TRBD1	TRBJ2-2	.	CASSVGRPDRVYTGELFF	TGTGCCAGCAGCGTAGGGAGACCAGACAGGGTATACACCGGGGAGCTGTTTTTT
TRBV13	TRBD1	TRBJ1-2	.	CASSHENRGGVGGYTF	TGTGCCAGCAGCCACGAGAACAGGGGAGGAGTTGGTGGCTACACCTTC
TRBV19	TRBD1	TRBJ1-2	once	CASSPSGQLYGYTF	TGTGCCAGTAGTCCGTCGGGACAGCTCTATGGCTACACCTTC
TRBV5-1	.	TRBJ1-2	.	CASSSGDYGYTF	TGCGCCAGCAGTTCGGGGGACTATGGCTACACCTTC
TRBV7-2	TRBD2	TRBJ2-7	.	CASSLVASGRVYEQYF	TGTGCCAGCAGCTTAGTGGCGAGCGGGAGAGTCTACGAGCAGTACTTC
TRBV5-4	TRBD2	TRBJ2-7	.	CASSWSGGEYEQYF	TGTGCCAGCAGCTGGAGCGGGGGGGAGTACGAGCAGTACTTC
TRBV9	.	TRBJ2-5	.	CASSVNPAVQETQYF	TGTGCCAGCAGCGTAAATCCAGCGGTACAAGAGACCCAGTACTTC
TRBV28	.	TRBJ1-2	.	CASSLRGGYTF	TGTGCCAGCAGTTTACGGGGTGGCTACACCTTC
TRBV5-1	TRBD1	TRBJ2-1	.	CASSLSGQGIGEQFF	TGCGCCAGCAGCCTTTCGGGACAGGGTATCGGTGAGCAGTTCTTC
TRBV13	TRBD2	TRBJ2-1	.	CASSLVGTSGYNEQFF	TGTGCCAGCAGCTTAGTTGGGACTAGCGGATACAATGAGCAGTTCTTC
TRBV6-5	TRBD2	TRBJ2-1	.	CASGPSGGSWNEQFF	TGTGCCAGCGGGCCTAGCGGGGGCTCCTGGAATGAGCAGTTCTTC
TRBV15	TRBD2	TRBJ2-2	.	CATSTRTGGPGELFF	TGTGCCACCAGCACCAGGACGGGGGGGCCCGGGGAGCTGTTTTTT
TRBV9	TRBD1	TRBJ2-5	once	CASSISGQGARGETQYF	TGTGCCAGCAGCATTTCGGGACAGGGGGCGCGAGGGGAGACCCAGTACTTC
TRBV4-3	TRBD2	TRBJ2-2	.	CASSQVSGRASGELFF	TGCGCCAGCAGCCAAGTCAGCGGGAGGGCCTCCGGGGAGCTGTTTTTT
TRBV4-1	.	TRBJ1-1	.	CASSQDRETEAFF	TGCGCCAGCAGCCAAGACAGGGAAACTGAAGCTTTCTTT
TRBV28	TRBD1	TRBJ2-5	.	CASIGQGRSETQYF	TGTGCCAGCATCGGACAGGGGAGGTCTGAGACCCAGTACTTC
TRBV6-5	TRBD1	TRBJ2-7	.	CATQGQGQFRGQYF	TGTGCCACCCAAGGACAGGGCCAATTCCGCGGGCAGTACTTC
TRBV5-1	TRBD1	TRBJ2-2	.	CASSFRTGGTGELFF	TGCGCCAGCAGCTTTAGGACAGGGGGCACCGGGGAGCTGTTTTTT
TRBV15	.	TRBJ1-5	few	CATSRGQGGASNQPQHF	TGTGCCACCAGCAGAGGACAAGGAGGGGCTAGCAATCAGCCCCAGCATTTT
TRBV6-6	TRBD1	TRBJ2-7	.	CASSSEPGQFYEQYF	TGTGCCAGCAGTTCAGAGCCGGGACAGTTCTACGAGCAGTACTTC
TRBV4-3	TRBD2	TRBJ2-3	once	CASSPGLAEGTDTQYF	TGCGCCAGCAGCCCGGGACTAGCGGAGGGCACAGATACGCAGTATTTT
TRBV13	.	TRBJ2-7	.	CASSQLGPMGGEQYF	TGTGCCAGCAGCCAGTTGGGGCCTATGGGAGGCGAGCAGTACTTC
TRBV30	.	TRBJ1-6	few	CAWSRRETPLHF	TGTGCCTGGAGCCGGAGGGAAACACCCCTCCACTTT
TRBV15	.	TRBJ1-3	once	CATSRPSSGNTIYF	TGTGCCACCAGCAGACCGAGCTCTGGAAACACCATATATTTT
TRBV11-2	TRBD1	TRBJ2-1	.	CASSHPGTASYNEQFF	TGTGCCAGCAGCCACCCCGGGACAGCGTCTTACAATGAGCAGTTCTTC
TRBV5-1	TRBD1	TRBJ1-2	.	CASSYLWTGNGYTF	TGCGCCAGCAGCTATTTGTGGACAGGGAACGGCTACACCTTC
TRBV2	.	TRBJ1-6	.	CASSPGPPEGSPLHF	TGTGCCAGCAGCCCTGGGCCTCCAGAGGGTTCACCCCTCCACTTT
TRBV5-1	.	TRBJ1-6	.	CASSPGLGSSYNSPLHF	TGCGCCAGCAGCCCGGGACTGGGGAGCTCCTATAATTCACCCCTCCACTTT
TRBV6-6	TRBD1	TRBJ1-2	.	CASSDSSGTDYGYTF	TGTGCCAGCAGTGACAGTTCCGGGACAGACTATGGCTACACCTTC
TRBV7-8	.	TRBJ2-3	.	CASSPGVWGTDTQYF	TGTGCCAGCAGCCCCGGAGTCTGGGGCACAGATACGCAGTATTTT
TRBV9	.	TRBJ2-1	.	CASSPQVGGANEQFF	TGTGCCAGCAGCCCTCAAGTGGGGGGGGCGAATGAGCAGTTCTTC